This T cell receptor (beta chain) appears in the sequencing data of a study of blood T cell repertoires in COVID-19. Per the germline V gene, CDR1 is SGHVS and CDR2 is FQNEAQ. This CDR3 is 15 amino acids long. V was pared by 5 bases and J by 4 bases, with 6 bases of the junction left unmatched. Assay used: immunoSEQ multiplex PCR; TCRdb lists only in-frame clones, some missing. The data show 280,000 or so clones, about 85% seen once. The chain couples TRBV7-8 to TRBJ2-3; 10 nucleotides align to TRBD2. This receptor was identified in a woman aged 45-60 years who had recovered from COVID-19. Input material: PBMCs or T cells enriched from blood (not recorded which). CDR3 residues: CASSGPSGRSDTQYF. For the CDR3, the DNA is TGTGCCAGCAGCGGCCCTAGCGGGAGATCAGATACGCAGTATTTT.